The present TCR beta chain was sequenced within a study of beta chain features in type 1 diabetes. Whole-study findings and limits: People with Type 1 diabetes carried modestly yet significantly shorter TCRB CDR3s in all four CD4+ subsets.

As regards this clone: The antigen is not known.

Expressed TCRB transcripts were sequenced, since all the RNA that had been isolated was reverse transcribed. Generated by immunoSEQ multiplex PCR, the TCRdb table keeps only in-frame clones and is missing some. The sample has 150,000 to 200,000 clones, 7.8% seen once; the top ten hold 0.94%. CDR3 length: 13 amino acids. Germline CDR1 reads MNHNS; CDR2 reads SASEGT. V was shortened by 6 bases and J by 3 bases, with 12 bases between the two germline ends. The TCR sequence derives from a woman aged 40-49 years with type 1 diabetes. The chain carries TRBV6-1 and TRBJ2-7; a possible D gene is TRBD2 (6 bases). The sample comprised central memory CD4+ T cells from blood. The CDR3 coding sequence is TGTGCCAGCAGCCGACTAGACAGCTACGAGCAGTACTTC. Amino acids: CASSRLDSYEQYF.